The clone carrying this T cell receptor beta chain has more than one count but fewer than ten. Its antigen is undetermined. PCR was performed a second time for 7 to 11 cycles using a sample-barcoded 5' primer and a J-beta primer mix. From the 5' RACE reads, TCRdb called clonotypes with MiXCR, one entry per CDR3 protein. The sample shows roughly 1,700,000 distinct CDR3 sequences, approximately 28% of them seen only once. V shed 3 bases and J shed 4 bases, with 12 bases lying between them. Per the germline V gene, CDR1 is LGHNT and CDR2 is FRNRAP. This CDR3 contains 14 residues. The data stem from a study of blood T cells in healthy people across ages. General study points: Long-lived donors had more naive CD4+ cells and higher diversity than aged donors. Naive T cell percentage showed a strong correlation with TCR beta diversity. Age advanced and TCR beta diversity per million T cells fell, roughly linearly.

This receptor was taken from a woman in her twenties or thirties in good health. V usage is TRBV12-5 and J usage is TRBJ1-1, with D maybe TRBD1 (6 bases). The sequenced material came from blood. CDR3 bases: TGTGCTAGTGGTTTCGGGGGCGCGGGCACTGAAGCTTTCTTT. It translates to CASGFGGAGTEAFF.